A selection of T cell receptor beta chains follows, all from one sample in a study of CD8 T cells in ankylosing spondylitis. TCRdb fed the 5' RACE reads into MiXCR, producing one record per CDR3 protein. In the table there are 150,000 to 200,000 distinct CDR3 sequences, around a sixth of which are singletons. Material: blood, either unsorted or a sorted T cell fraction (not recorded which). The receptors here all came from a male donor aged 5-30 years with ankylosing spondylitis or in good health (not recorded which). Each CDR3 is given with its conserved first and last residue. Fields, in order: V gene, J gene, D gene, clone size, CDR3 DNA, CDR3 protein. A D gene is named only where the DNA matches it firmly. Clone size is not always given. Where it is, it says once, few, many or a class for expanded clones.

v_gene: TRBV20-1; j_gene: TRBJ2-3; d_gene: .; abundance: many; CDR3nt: TGCAGTGCTCCAGATACGCAGTATTTT; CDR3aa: CSAPDTQYF
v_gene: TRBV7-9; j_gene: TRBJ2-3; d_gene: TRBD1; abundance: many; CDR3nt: TGTGCCAGCAGCTCACGCCCCGGGACAGGGTCCACAGATACGCAGTATTTT; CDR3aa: CASSSRPGTGSTDTQYF
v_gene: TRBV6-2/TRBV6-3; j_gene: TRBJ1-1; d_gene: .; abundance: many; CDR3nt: TGTGCCAGCAGTTTCCTGGACGGGAGCAACACTGAAGCTTTCTTT; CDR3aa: CASSFLDGSNTEAFF
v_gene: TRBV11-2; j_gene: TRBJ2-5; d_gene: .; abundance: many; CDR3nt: TGTGCCAGCAGCTTGGCCACAGCCGTCGGGGAGACCCAGTACTTC; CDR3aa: CASSLATAVGETQYF
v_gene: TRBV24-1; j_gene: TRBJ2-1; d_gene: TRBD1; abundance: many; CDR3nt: TGTGCCACCAGTGACTATAAAACAGGGGGCCGTCAGTTCTTC; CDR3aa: CATSDYKTGGRQFF
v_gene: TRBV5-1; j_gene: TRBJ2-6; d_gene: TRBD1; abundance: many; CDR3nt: TGCGCCAGCAGCTTTACAGGGGATACGGCCAACGTCCTGACTTTC; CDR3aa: CASSFTGDTANVLTF
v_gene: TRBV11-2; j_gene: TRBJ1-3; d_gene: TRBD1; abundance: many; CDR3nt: TGTGCCAGCAGCCCCAGCTACCAGGGGGAACCTGGAAACACCATATATTTT; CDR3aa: CASSPSYQGEPGNTIYF
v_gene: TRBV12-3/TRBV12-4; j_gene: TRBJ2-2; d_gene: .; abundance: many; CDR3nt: TGTGCCAGCAGTTTAAGGGGGGCCACCGGGGAGCTGTTTTTT; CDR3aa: CASSLRGATGELFF
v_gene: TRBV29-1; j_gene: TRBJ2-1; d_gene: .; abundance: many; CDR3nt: TGCAGCGTCGTCGAACACAATGAGCAGTTCTTC; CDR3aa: CSVVEHNEQFF
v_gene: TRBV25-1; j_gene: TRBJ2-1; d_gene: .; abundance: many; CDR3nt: TGTGCCAGCAGTGAATCTAGCGCCTCCTACAATGAGCAGTTCTTC; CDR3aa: CASSESSASYNEQFF
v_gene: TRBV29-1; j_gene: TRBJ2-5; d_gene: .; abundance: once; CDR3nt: TGCAGCGTTGAAGGTCCCGGTCGGACCCAGTACTTC; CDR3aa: CSVEGPGRTQYF
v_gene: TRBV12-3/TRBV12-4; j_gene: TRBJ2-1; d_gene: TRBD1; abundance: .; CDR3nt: TGTGCCAGCAGCAGACGGGACAGGGAGGTTGGTGAGCAGTTCTTC; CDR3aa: CASSRRDREVGEQFF
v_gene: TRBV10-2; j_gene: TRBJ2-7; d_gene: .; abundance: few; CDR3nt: TGCGCCAGCAGTGAAGTGGCAGGGAGCTCCTACGAGCAGTACTTC; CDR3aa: CASSEVAGSSYEQYF
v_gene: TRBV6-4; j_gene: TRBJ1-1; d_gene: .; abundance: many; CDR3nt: TGTGCCAGCAGTGCGGGTCGTGACACTGAAGCTTTCTTT; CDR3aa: CASSAGRDTEAFF
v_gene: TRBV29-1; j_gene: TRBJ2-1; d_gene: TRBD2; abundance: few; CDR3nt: TGCAGCGTTCTGGCGGGAGGGCCCTCTTTTAATGAGCAGTTCTTC; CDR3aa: CSVLAGGPSFNEQFF
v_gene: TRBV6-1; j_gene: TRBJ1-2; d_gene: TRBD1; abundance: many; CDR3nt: TGTGCCAGCAGCCGGACAGGAGGGGGCTACACCTTC; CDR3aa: CASSRTGGGYTF
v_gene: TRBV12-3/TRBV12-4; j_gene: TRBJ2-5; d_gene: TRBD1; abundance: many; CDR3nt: TGTGCCAGCAGTCCCCAGACAGGGTTCCAAGAGACCCAGTACTTC; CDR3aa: CASSPQTGFQETQYF
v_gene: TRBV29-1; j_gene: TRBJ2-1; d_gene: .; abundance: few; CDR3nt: TGCAGCGTTTGGACACCTTCCTACAATGAGCAGTTCTTC; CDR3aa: CSVWTPSYNEQFF